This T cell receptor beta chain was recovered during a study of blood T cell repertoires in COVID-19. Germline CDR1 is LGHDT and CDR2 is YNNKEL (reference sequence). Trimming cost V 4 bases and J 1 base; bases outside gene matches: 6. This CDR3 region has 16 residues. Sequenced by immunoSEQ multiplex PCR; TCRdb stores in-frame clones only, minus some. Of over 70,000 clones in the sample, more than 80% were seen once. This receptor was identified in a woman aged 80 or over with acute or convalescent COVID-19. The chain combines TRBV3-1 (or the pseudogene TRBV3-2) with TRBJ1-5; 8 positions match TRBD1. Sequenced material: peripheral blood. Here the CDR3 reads CASSLSGQGSNQPQHF. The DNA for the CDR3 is TGTGCCAGCAGCCTATCCGGACAGGGAAGCAATCAGCCCCAGCATTTT.